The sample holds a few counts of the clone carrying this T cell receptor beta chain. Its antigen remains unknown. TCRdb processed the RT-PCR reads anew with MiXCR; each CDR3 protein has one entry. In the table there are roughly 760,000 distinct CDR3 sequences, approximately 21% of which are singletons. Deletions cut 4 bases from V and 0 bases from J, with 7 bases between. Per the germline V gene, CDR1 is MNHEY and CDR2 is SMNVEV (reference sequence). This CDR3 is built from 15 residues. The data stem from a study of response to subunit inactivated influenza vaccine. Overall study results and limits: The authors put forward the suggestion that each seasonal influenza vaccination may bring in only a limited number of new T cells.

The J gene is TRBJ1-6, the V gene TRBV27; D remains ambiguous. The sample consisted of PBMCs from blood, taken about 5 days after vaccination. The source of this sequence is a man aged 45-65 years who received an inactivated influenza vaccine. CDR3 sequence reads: CASSSVSSYNSPLHF. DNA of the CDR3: TGTGCCAGCAGTTCTGTGAGCTCCTATAATTCACCCCTCCACTTT.